These 6 T cell receptor delta chains were all obtained from the same sample, sequenced in a study of Vδ1+ human thymocytes. Study-wide results and limits: In the thymus, TRG and TRD repertoires looked highly polyclonal with Gaussian CDR3 lengths.

Extracted RNA was reverse transcribed into cDNA. Pooled V-gene forward primers with one constant-region reverse primer generated the CDR3 amplicons by multiplex PCR. TCRdb made new clone calls on the multiplex PCR reads using CATT. This table holds 20,000 to 25,000 delta-chain clones, more than 8% found once. No cognate antigen is known for these TCRs. Material: Vdelta1+ gamma-delta thymocytes from the thymus. Stated subset: FACS-sorted CD3+ TCRalphabeta- TCRVdelta1+ TCRVdelta2- thymocytes. These receptors came from a child under two years old who had congenital heart surgery.

The J gene is uncalled and the V gene is TRDV1; the D call TRDD3 from the table was never checked on the DNA. Germline values: CDR1 TSWWSYY, CDR2 QGS. The CDR3 covers 21 residues. CDR3 amino acids: CALGERSPTGGSRNFTDKPIF. CDR3 nucleotides: TGTGCTCTTGGGGAGAGGAGTCCTACTGGGGGATCCCGGAACTTCACCGATAAACCCATCTTT.

This clone was observed a handful of times. This rearrangement joins TRDV1 to TRDJ1, with 7 bases identical to TRDD3. V dropped 0 bases and J dropped 5; count of bases not matched to a gene: 18. The CDR3 runs 19 residues. Germline-derived CDR1 and CDR2 are TSWWSYY and QGS. CDR3 protein: CALGELPPSTGAPNDKLIF. CDR3 coding DNA: TGTGCTCTTGGGGAACTTCCTCCCTCGACTGGGGCCCCTAATGATAAACTCATCTTT.

The V and J genes are TRDV1 and TRDJ1, with 9 bases aligning to TRDD2. TCRdb does not report a J gene; here it was assigned by matching the DNA to germline references. J was trimmed by 7 bases and V by 1 base; bases with no gene match: 16. The CDR3 loop spans 18 amino acids. Germline CDR1 is TSWWSYY and CDR2 is QGS. The CDR3, as DNA: TGTGCTCTTGGGGAACGCCCTTCCTACCCCTTACGGGACTTTAAACTCATCTTT. Translation: CALGERPSYPLRDFKLIF.

This clone has a single count. The chain employs TRDV1 and TRDJ2, with D maybe TRDD3 (5 bases). Since TCRdb gives no J gene, matching the DNA to germline was used here to assign it. Trimming removed 3 bases from V and 6 bases from J, with 23 bases in between. The CDR3 spans 18 residues. CDR1 and CDR2 from the germline V gene are TSWWSYY and QGS. CDR3 nucleotide sequence: TGTGCTCTTGGGGACTCACGCGTTCCCGACTTACTGGCAGCACAACTCTTCTTT. This codes for CALGDSRVPDLLAAQLFF.

This clone was picked up a small number of times. V and J are TRDV1 and TRDJ2; 8 positions match TRDD3. There are 26 residues in the CDR3. Trimming took 6 bases from V and 2 from J; bases not matched to a gene: 38. Looked up from germline, CDR1 is TSWWSYY and CDR2 is QGS. Written as DNA, the CDR3 is TGTGCTCTTGGTCTGTTTGGGTGGAGTTCGTACCGGGGGATAGATGCCCACCTTCACTTGACAGCACAACTCTTCTTT. Translated: CALGLFGWSSYRGIDAHLHLTAQLFF.

This chain uses TRDV1 with TRDJ1; 8 nucleotides line up with TRDD3. CDR1 TSWWSYY and CDR2 QGS come from the germline V gene. V lost 3 bases to trimming and J lost 0 bases; unmatched junction nucleotides: 33. CDR3 length equals 25 residues. Here the CDR3 DNA reads TGTGCTCTTGGGGACCCGGGGAGGGGGTCCTACGGCCCCCTTCTACTGGGGGGTGACACCGATAAACTCATCTTT. Its protein is CALGDPGRGSYGPLLLGGDTDKLIF.